This T cell receptor beta chain stems from a study of shared clonotypes between healthy human individuals. On the study more broadly: Donors were a couple of women and a few men aged 18 to 49. For every donor, three CD4 naive, three CD4 memory, two CD8 naive and one CD8 memory plates were used.

With respect to this clone: Its antigen remains unidentified.

Trimming took 4 bases from V and 0 from J, leaving 12 bases between them. In germline, CDR1 is ENHRY, CDR2 SYGVKD. CDR3 length: 15 residues. General study results and limits: An effect of sequencing depth on clonotype sharing among donors was expected.

Naive CD8 isolation took CD45RO-negative cells positively selected for CCR7 and excluded terminally differentiated effector memory CD45RA+ cells. All donors qualified as healthy HIV-negative adults and had experienced no recent acute infections or vaccinations. Only in-frame clones appear in the TCRdb table, and some are missing; sequencing was by immunoSEQ multiplex PCR. The table has approximately 1.9 million clones, about 94% seen once. Material for sequencing was naive CD8+ T cells from PBMCs. This TCR came from a man younger than 35 in good health. Some clones in this sample may be carry-over from other donors' samples. The chain has TRBV10-3 and TRBJ1-1; D unresolved. In nucleotides, the CDR3 is TGTGCCATCAGTGTCTACAGAAACATGAACACTGAAGCTTTCTTT. Its translation is CAISVYRNMNTEAFF.